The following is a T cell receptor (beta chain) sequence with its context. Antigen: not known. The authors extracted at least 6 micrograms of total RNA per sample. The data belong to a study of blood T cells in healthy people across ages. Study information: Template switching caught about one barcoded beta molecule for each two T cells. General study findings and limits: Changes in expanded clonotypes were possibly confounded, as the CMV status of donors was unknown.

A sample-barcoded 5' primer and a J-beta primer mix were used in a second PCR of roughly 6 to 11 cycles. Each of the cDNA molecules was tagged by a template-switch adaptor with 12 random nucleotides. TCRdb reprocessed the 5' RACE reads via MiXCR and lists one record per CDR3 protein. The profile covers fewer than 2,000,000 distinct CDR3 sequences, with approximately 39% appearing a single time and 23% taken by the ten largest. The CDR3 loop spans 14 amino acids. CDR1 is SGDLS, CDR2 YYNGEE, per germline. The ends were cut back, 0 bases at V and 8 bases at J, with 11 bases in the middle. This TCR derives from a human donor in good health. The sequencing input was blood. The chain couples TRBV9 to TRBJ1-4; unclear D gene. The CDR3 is CASSVEGREEKLFF. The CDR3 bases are TGTGCCAGCAGCGTAGAAGGGAGGGAAGAAAAACTGTTTTTT.